The T cell receptor (beta chain) described here comes from a study of neurological immune-mediated disorders. The authors made cDNA by 5'RACE with 10-nucleotide random UMIs. TCRdb redid the calling of the 5' RACE reads with MiXCR, one entry per CDR3 protein. The table lists some 77,000 distinct CDR3 sequences, around 9.9% of them singletons. General study findings and limits: HTLV-1-associated myelopathy had the most TCR clonal expansion, whereas multiple sclerosis had the least (lower than in healthy controls). Across subjects, no CDR3 amino acid sequence appeared in expanded clones of more than one subject, a finding that suggested private repertoires in all groups.

The study drew its healthy controls from blood bank volunteers in Maryland, USA. Details on this clonotype: The antigen is not known.

The material sequenced was PBMCs. This clonotype originated in a man over 45 in good health.

In nucleotides, the CDR3 is TGTGCCAGCAGTGACACTCAGGGATCAGATACGCAGTATTTT. As protein: CASSDTQGSDTQYF. The chain links TRBV6-4 to TRBJ2-3; weak D call: TRBD1 (5 bases). The CDR3 extends over 14 amino acids. Trimming removed 2 bases at V and 4 bases at J, with 10 bases between. Germline assignment: CDR1 MRHNA and CDR2 SNTAGT.